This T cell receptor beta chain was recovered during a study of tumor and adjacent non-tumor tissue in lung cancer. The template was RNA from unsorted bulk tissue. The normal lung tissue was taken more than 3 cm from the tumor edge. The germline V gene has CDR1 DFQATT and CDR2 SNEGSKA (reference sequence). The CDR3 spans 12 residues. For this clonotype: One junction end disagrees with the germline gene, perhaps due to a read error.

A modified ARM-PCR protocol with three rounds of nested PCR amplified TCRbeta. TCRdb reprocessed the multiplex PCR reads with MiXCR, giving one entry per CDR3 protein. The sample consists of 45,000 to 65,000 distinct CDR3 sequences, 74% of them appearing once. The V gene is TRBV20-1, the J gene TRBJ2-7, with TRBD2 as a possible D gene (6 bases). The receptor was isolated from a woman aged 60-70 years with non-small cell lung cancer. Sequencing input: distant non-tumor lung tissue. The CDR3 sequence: CSVSSVTYEQYF. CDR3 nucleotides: TGCAGTGTCTCTAGCGTAACCTACGAGCAATACTTC.